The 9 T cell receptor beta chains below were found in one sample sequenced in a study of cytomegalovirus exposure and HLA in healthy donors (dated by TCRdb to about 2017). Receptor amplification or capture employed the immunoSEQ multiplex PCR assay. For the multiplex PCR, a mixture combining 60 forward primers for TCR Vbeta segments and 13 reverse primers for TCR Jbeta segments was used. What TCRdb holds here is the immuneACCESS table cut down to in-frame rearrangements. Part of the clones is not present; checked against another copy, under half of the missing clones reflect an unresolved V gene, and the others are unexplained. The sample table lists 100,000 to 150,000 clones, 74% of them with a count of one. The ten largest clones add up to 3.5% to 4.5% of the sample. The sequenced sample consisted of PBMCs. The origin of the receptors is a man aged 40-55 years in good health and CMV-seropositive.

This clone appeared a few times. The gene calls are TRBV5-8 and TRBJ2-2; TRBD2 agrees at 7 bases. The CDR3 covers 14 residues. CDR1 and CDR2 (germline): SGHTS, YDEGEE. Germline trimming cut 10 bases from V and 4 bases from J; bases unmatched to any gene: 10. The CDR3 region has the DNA TGTGCCGGGGGGGGGAATCGACCCACCGGGGAGCTGTTTTTT. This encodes CAGGGNRPTGELFF.

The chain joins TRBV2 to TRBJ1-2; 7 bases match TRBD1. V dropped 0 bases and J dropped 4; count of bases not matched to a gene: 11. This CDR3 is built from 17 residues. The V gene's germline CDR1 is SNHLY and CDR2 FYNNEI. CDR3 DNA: TGTGCCAGCAGTGAAGCGCTTAATGGGAACAGGGGCTATGGCTACACCTTC. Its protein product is CASSEALNGNRGYGYTF.

The CDR3 loop reads CAIPGGTGGEQYF. The CDR3 nucleotides read TGTGCCATCCCAGGAGGGACAGGAGGCGAGCAGTACTTC. The chain combines TRBV28 with TRBJ2-7; 8 bases match TRBD1. J gave up 6 bases and V 10 bases, and 11 bases lay outside the gene matches. From germline, CDR1 is MDHEN and CDR2 SYDVKM. CDR3 length: 13 amino acids.

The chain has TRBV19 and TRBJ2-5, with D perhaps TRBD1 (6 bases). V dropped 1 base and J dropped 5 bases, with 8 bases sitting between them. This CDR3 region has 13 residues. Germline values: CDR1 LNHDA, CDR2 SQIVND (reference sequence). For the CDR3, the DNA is TGTGCCAGTAGTATAGGACAGGAGGAGACCCAGTACTTC. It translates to CASSIGQEETQYF.

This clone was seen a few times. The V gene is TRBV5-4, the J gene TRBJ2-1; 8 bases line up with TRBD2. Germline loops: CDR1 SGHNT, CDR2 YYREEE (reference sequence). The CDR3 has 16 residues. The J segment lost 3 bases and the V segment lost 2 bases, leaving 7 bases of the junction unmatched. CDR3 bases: TGTGCCAGCAGCTTTTTCGGGCTAGCGGGCTACAATGAGCAGTTCTTC. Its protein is CASSFFGLAGYNEQFF.

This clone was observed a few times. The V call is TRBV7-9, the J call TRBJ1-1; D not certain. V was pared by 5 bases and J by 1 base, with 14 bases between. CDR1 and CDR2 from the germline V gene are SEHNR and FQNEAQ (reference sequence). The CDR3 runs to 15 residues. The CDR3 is CASSRTLGENTEAFF. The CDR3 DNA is TGTGCCAGCAGCCGAACACTAGGCGAGAACACTGAAGCTTTCTTT.

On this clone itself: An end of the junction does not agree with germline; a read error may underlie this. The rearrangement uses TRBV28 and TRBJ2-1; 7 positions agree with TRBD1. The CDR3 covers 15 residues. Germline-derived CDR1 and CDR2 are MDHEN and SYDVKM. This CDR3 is CASNLRGQLYNEQFF. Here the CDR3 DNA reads TGTGCCAGCAATTTACGGGGACAGTTATACAATGAGCAGTTCTTC.

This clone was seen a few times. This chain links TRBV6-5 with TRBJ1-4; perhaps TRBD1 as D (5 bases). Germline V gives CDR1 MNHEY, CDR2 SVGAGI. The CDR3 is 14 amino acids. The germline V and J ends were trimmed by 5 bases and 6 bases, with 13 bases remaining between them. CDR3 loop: CASSHAGGDEKLFF. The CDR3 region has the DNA TGTGCCAGCAGTCACGCGGGGGGGGATGAAAAACTGTTTTTT.

Here the CDR3 reads CASSPETGVNQPQHF. The CDR3 nucleotides are TGTGCCAGCAGCCCTGAGACAGGGGTTAATCAGCCCCAGCATTTT. V usage is TRBV7-9 and J usage is TRBJ1-5, with 8 bases identical to TRBD1. V shed 5 bases, J shed 4 bases, and the junction held 7 bases outside the gene matches. Germline CDR1 reads SEHNR; CDR2 reads FQNEAQ (reference sequence). The CDR3 is 15 amino acids.